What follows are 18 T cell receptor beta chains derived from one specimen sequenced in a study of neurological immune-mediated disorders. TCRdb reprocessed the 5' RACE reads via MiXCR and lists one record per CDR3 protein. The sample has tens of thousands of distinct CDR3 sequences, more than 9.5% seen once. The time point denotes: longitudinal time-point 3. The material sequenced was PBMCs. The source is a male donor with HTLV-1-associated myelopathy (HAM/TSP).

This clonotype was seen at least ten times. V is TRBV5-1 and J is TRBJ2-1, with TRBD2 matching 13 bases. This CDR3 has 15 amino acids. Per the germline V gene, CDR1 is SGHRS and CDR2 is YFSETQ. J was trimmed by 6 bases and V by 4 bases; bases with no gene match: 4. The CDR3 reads CASSLGLAGVNEQFF. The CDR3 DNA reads TGCGCCAGCAGCCTAGGACTAGCGGGGGTCAATGAGCAGTTCTTC.

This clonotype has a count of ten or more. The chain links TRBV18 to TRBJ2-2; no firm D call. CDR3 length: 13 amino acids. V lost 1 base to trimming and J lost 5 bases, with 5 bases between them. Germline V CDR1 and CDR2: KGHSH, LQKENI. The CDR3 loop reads CASSPLQTGELFF. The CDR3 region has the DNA TGTGCCAGCTCACCACTACAGACCGGGGAGCTGTTTTTT.

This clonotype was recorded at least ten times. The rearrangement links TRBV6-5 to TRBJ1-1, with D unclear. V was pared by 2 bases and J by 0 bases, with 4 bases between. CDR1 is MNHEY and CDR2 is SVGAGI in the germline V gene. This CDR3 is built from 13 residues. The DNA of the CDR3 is TGTGCCAGCAGTTACGAGATGAACACTGAAGCTTTCTTT. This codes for CASSYEMNTEAFF.

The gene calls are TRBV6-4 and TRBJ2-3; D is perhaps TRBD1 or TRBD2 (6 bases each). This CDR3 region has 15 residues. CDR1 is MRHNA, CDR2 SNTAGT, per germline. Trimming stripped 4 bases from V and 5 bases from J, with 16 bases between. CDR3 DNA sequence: TGTGCCAGCAGTGCGTCGTCGGGGGCGGTAGATACGCAGTATTTT. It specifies CASSASSGAVDTQYF.

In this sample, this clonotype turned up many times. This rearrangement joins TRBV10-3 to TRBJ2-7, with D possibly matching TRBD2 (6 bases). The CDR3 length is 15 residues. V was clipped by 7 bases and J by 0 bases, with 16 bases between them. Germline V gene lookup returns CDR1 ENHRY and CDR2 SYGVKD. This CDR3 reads CAITPGLESSYEQYF. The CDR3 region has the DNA TGTGCCATCACCCCGGGACTGGAGAGCTCCTACGAGCAGTACTTC.

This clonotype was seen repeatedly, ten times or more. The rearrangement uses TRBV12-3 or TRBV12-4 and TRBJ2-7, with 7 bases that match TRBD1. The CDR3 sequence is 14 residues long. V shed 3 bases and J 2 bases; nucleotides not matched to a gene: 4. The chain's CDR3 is CASSFGTEAYEQYF. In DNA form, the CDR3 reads TGTGCCAGCAGTTTCGGGACAGAAGCCTACGAGCAGTACTTC.

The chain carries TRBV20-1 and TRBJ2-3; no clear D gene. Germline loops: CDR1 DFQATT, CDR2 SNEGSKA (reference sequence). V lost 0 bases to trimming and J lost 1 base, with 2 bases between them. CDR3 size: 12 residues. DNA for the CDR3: TGCAGTGCTAGAGAAGGCACAGATACGCAGTATTTT. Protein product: CSAREGTDTQYF.

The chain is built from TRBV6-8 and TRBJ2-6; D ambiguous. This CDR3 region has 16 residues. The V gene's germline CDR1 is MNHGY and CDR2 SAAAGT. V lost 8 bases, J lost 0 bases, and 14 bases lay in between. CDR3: CASPGPGGSGANVLTF. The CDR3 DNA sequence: TGTGCCAGCCCGGGCCCGGGCGGCTCTGGGGCCAACGTCCTGACTTTC.

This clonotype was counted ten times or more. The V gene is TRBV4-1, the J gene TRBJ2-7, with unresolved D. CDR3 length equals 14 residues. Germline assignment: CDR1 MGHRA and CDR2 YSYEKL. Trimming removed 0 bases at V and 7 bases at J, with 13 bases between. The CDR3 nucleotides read TGCGCCAGCAGCCAAGACCGGGCCCCGGTGGAGCAGTACTTC. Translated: CASSQDRAPVEQYF.

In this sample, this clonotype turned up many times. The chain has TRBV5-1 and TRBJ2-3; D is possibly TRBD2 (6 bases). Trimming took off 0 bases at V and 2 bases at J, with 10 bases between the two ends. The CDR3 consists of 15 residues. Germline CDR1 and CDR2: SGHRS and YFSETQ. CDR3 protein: CASSLVRRDTDTQYF. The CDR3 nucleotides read TGCGCCAGCAGCTTGGTGAGGCGGGACACAGATACGCAGTATTTT.

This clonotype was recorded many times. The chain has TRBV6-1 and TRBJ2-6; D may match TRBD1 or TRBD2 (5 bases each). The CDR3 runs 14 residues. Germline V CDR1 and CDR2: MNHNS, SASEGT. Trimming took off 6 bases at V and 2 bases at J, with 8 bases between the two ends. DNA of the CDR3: TGTGCCAGCAGGGGGGAAGCTGGGGCCAACGTCCTGACTTTC. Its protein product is CASRGEAGANVLTF.

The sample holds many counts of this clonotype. In DNA, the CDR3 is TGTGCCAGCAGCTTAGAAGGGACAGGAGAAGAGACCCAGTACTTC. It specifies CASSLEGTGEETQYF. V usage is TRBV7-9 and J usage is TRBJ2-5; 8 positions agree with TRBD1. The junction had 4 bases not matched to a gene; V was cut back by 1 base and J by 3 bases. The germline V gene encodes CDR1 SEHNR and CDR2 FQNEAQ (reference sequence). The CDR3 contains 15 residues.

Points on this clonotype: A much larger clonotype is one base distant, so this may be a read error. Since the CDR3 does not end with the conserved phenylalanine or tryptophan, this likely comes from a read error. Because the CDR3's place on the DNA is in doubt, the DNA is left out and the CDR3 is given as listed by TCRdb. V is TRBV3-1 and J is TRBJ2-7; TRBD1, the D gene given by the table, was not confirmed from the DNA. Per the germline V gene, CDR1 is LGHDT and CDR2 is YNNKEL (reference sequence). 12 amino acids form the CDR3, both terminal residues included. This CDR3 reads CASIGDSFVTYL.

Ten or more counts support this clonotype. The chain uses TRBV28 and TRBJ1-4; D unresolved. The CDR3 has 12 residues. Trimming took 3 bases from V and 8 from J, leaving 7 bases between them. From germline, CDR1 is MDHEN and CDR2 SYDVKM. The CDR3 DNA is TGTGCCAGCAGTTTGACCCAGGAAAAACTGTTTTTT. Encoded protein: CASSLTQEKLFF.

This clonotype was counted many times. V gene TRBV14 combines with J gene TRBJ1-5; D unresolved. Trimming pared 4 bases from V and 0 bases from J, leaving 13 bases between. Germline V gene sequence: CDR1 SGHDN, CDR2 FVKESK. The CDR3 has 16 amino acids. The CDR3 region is CASSPSGMGSNQPQHF. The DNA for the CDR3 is TGTGCCAGCAGCCCTTCAGGCATGGGTAGCAATCAGCCCCAGCATTTT.

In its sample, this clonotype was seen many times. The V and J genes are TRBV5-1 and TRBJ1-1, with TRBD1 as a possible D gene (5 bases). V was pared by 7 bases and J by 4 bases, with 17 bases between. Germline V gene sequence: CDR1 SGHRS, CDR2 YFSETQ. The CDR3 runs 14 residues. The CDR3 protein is CASAPDVGGTEAFF. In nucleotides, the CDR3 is TGCGCCAGCGCACCCGATGTCGGGGGCACTGAAGCTTTCTTT.

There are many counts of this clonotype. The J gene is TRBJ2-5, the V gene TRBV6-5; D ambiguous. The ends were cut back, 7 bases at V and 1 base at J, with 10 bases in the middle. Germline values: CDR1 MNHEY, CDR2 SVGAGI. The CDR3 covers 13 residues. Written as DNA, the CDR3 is TGTGCCAGCACGAAGCCGCCCCAAGAGACCCAGTACTTC. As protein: CASTKPPQETQYF.

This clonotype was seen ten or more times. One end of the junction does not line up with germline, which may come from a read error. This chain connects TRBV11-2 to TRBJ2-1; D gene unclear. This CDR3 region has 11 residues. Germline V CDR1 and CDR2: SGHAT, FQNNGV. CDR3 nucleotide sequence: TGTGCCAGCAGCCGAAGTGGGTCTCGGCACTTC. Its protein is CASSRSGSRHF. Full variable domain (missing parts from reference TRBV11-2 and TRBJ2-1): EAGVAQSPRYKIIEKRQSVAFWCNPISGHATLYWYQQILGQGPKLLIQFQNNGVVDDSQLPKDRFSAERLKGVDSTLKIQPAKLEDSAVYLCASSRSGSRHFGPGTRLTVL.